This TCR beta chain was obtained from a study of T cell repertoires in cytomegalovirus infection. About the study: CMV infection plus the matching HLA type was flagged by public TCR beta signatures. Findings and limits, study-wide: Cumulative frequency of public TCR beta families picked out carriers of CMV plus the relevant HLA. Ex vivo responses were dominated by HLA-C-restricted CMV-specific TCR beta clonotypes.

The CDR3 extends over 17 amino acids. V shed 6 bases, J shed 4 bases, and the junction held 12 bases outside the gene matches. Germline values: CDR1 MNHNY, CDR2 SVGAGI (reference sequence). TCRdb fed the reads into MiXCR, producing one record per CDR3 protein. Altogether a few hundred thousand distinct CDR3 sequences are present, approximately 15% being singletons, with the ten largest covering 7% to 9.5%. There are a few counts of this clonotype. Its cognate antigen is unknown. This chain links TRBV6-6 with TRBJ2-1; 10 bases map to TRBD2. Source material: PBMCs. This clonotype originated in a human donor in good health (CMV status not recorded). Some clones in this sample may be carry-over from other donors' samples. CDR3 region: CASSFSGLAGVYNEQFF. CDR3 DNA sequence: TGTGCCAGCAGCTTTTCGGGTCTAGCGGGGGTTTACAATGAGCAGTTCTTC.